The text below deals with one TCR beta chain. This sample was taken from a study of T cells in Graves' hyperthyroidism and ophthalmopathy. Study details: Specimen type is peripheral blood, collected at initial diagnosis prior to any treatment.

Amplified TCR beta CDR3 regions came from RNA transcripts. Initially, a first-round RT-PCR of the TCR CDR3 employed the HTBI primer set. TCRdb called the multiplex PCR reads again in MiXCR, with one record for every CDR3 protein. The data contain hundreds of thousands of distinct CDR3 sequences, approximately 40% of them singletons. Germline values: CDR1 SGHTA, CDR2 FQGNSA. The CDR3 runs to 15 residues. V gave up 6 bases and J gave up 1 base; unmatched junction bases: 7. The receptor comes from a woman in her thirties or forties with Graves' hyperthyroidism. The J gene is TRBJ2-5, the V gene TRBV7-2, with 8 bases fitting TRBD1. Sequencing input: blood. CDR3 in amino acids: CASSRTGIVQETQYF. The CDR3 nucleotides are TGTGCCAGCAGTAGGACAGGGATTGTCCAAGAGACCCAGTACTTC.